Below, 19 T cell receptor beta chains from the same sample are listed, as sequenced in a study of T cells expressing NK-cell markers. TCRdb re-called the 5' RACE reads and shows each CDR3 protein once, DNA omitted. The sample is made up of approximately 460,000 distinct CDR3 sequences, and the top ten hold approximately 7% of it. Source material: blood T cells: a sorted CD56 or NKG2C T cell subset, CD4+ or CD8+ T cells, or bulk PBMC T cells (not recorded which). All receptors come from a woman between 18 and 70 years old in good health.

The chain combines TRBV7-2 with TRBJ1-5; TCRdb's D call, TRBD1, is unchecked because there is no DNA. The CDR3 spans 17 residues. The germline CDR1 and CDR2 sequences are SGHTA and FQGNSA. The CDR3 reads CASSLGGAAVADQPQHF.

This chain connects TRBV7-2 to TRBJ1-2; TCRdb names TRBD1, which stays unverified in the absence of DNA. The CDR3 has 15 amino acids. CDR1 is SGHTA, CDR2 FQGNSA, per germline. CDR3 region: CASSPPGRINYGYTF.

The CDR3: CASSLRDRGLEQYF. The genes are TRBV7-2 and TRBJ2-7; TCRdb picks TRBD1, but there is no DNA to check that call. The CDR3 is 14 residues long. In germline, CDR1 is SGHTA, CDR2 FQGNSA. Full variable domain (rest looked up from reference TRBV7-2 and TRBJ2-7): GAGVSQSPSNKVTEKGKDVELRCDPISGHTALYWYRQSLGQGLEFLIYFQGNSAPDKSGLPSDRFSAERTGGSVSTLTIQRTQQEDSAVYLCASSLRDRGLEQYFGPGTRLTVT.

The chain has TRBV20-1 and TRBJ2-1; the TCRdb call, TRBD2, lacks DNA for checking. Germline lookup yields CDR1 DFQATT and CDR2 SNEGSKA (reference sequence). The CDR3 consists of 15 residues. The CDR3 loop is CSARTPTSGLNEQFF.

The chain carries TRBV20-1 and TRBJ1-3; the TCRdb call, TRBD1, lacks DNA for checking. The CDR3 spans 14 residues. The V gene's germline CDR1 is DFQATT and CDR2 SNEGSKA (reference sequence). The CDR3 spells CSASDRATGNTIYF.

V is TRBV19 and J is TRBJ2-7; TCRdb's D call of TRBD2 is untestable without DNA. Germline V lookup: CDR1 LNHDA, CDR2 SQIVND (reference sequence). The CDR3 has 15 residues. Here the CDR3 reads CASSPGTSGIYEQYF.

This chain links TRBV7-3 with TRBJ2-1. Germline V gives CDR1 SGHTA, CDR2 FQGTGA. The CDR3 has 13 amino acids. The CDR3: CASSLGTYNEQFF.

The CDR3 loop reads CASSRTSANSNQPQHF. The V and J genes are TRBV6-2 or TRBV6-3 and TRBJ1-5. In germline, CDR1 is MNHEY, CDR2 SVGEGT. The CDR3 length is 16 residues.

The chain combines TRBV4-3 with TRBJ2-5; TCRdb proposes TRBD2, but this gene call is untestable without DNA. The germline V gene encodes CDR1 LGHNA and CDR2 YSLEER. The CDR3 is 14 amino acids. This CDR3 reads CASSPHPLQETQYF.

The chain couples TRBV4-3 to TRBJ1-2; lacking DNA, the TRBD1 call made by TCRdb goes unchecked. The CDR3 spans 15 residues. Germline-derived CDR1 and CDR2 are LGHNA and YSLEER. The CDR3 loop is CASSPLGGEEDGYTF.

This sequence joins TRBV29-1 and TRBJ1-1; TCRdb designates TRBD1, a call that cannot be tested without DNA. CDR1 and CDR2 from the germline V gene are SQVTM and ANQGSEA. CDR3 length equals 11 residues. Here the CDR3 reads CSGDRGAEAFF.

This chain joins TRBV11-2 and TRBJ1-2. The CDR3 sequence is 13 residues long. CDR1 and CDR2 (germline): SGHAT, FQNNGV. The CDR3 here is CASSFIVSHGYTF.

The rearrangement joins TRBV30 to TRBJ2-2. Germline CDR1 GTSNPN, CDR2 SVGIG (reference sequence). CDR3 length equals 11 residues. The CDR3 loop is CAWTHTGELFF.

This chain joins TRBV25-1 and TRBJ2-5; with no DNA, the TCRdb D assignment of TRBD1 cannot be verified. This CDR3 region has 16 residues. The germline V gene encodes CDR1 MGHDK and CDR2 SYGVNS. CDR3 sequence: CASSELYGGSGETQYF.

CDR3 loop: CASSLRVSTTGELFF. The genes are TRBV12-3 or TRBV12-4 and TRBJ2-2. The CDR3 has 15 amino acids.

The V gene is TRBV3-1, the J gene TRBJ1-2. Germline CDR1 LGHDT, CDR2 YNNKEL (reference sequence). The CDR3 covers 15 residues. CDR3: CASSQRTHSAGSYTF.

V is TRBV7-9 and J is TRBJ2-5. The CDR3 loop spans 15 amino acids. Germline CDR1 reads SEHNR; CDR2 reads FQNEAQ (reference sequence). The CDR3 loop is CASSLPGSSQETQYF.

The chain links TRBV7-6 to TRBJ1-4. Germline CDR1 and CDR2: SGHVS and FNYEAQ. This CDR3 has 13 residues. CDR3 loop: CASSMAPNEKLFF.

The chain couples TRBV20-1 to TRBJ2-5; there is no DNA to check the TCRdb D call of TRBD1. In germline, CDR1 is DFQATT, CDR2 SNEGSKA (reference sequence). This CDR3 has 14 residues. The CDR3 reads CSAYTGTGQETQYF.